This TCR beta chain was captured by sequencing in a study of blood T cells in healthy people across ages. Whole-study results and caveats: The recorded TCR beta diversity per million T cells decreased in a roughly linear manner with age.

Regarding this clonotype: Its antigen is currently unknown.

Germline V lookup: CDR1 LGHNT, CDR2 FRNRAP. The CDR3 runs 16 residues. Trimming took off 6 bases at V and 2 bases at J, with 17 bases between the two ends. Through a sample-barcoded 5' primer and a J-beta primer mix, a second PCR was run for roughly 6 to 12 cycles. Each TCR beta cDNA got a 12-nucleotide random molecular identifier. From the 5' RACE reads, TCRdb called clonotypes with MiXCR, one entry per CDR3 protein. Counted here are about 970,000 distinct CDR3 sequences, roughly half occurring once; the ten biggest clones make up over 20%. The rearrangement joins TRBV12-5 to TRBJ2-1, with D hard to call. The receptor was isolated from a woman between 55 and 75 years old in good health. The sample comprised blood. The CDR3 nucleotides are TGTGCTAGTGGCCAAGGGTTGGACCTGGCCTACAATGAGCAGTTCTTC. This gives the protein CASGQGLDLAYNEQFF.